This TCR beta chain was documented in a study of blood T cell repertoires in COVID-19. The wider study: There were acute and convalescent COVID-19 samples, and they came from the United States, Italy and Spain. PBMCs, B-cell-depleted T cells, or T cells were the source of the cDNA or gDNA that made up the material.

From germline, CDR1 is DFQATT and CDR2 SNEGSKA (reference sequence). The CDR3 covers 11 residues. V lost 7 bases and J 5 bases, leaving 8 bases between the germline ends. Original methodology: Reference gene primer amplification gave nucleated cell count estimates. The assay was immunoSEQ multiplex PCR, and TCRdb's table has in-frame clones only and misses some. V and J calls and clone size come straight from that table; D and trimming were deduced from the DNA. The profile covers approximately 76,000 clones, with around 86% appearing a single time and roughly 1.9% taken by the ten largest. This clonotype was obtained from a woman in her sixties or seventies with acute or convalescent COVID-19. Sequenced: peripheral blood. V is TRBV20-1 and J is TRBJ1-4, with a possible D match to TRBD1 (5 bases). The CDR3 loop is CSGEGNEKLFF. The DNA of the CDR3 is TGCAGTGGGGAGGGGAATGAAAAACTGTTTTTT.